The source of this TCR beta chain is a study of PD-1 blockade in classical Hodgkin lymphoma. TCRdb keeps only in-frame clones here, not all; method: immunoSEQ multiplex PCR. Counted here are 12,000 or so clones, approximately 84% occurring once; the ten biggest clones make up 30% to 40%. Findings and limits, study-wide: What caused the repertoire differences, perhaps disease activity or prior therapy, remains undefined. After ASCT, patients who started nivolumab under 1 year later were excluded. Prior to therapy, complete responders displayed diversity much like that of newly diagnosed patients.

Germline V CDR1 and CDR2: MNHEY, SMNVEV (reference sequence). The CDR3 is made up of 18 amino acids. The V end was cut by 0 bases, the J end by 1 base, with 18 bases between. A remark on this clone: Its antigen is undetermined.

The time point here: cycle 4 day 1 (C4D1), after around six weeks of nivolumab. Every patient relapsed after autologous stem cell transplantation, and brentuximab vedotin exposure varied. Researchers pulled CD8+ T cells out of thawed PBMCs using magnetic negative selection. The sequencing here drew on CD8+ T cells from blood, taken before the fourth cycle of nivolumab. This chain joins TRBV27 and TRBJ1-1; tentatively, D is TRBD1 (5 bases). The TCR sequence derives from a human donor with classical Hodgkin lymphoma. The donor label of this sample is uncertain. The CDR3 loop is CASSLSPDSQVGNTEAFF. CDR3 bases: TGTGCCAGCAGTTTATCCCCCGACAGCCAGGTTGGGAACACTGAAGCTTTCTTT.